These 18 T cell receptor beta chains came from one sample sequenced in a study of identical twins (dated by TCRdb to 2016 to 2018). Libraries were constructed by 5' RACE. The instrument given in TCRdb is Illumina HiSeq 2000. TCRdb cleaned the public reads at Q25 with fastp, built clones with MiXCR and kept in-frame beta chains. CDR3 protein sequences are deduplicated, and each keeps its most common genes and DNA. This sample has roughly 690,000 distinct CDR3 sequences in its table, and around 20% of those were observed once. Roughly 4% of the sample is taken by the ten largest. The same sample was also used in a study of T cells expressing NK-cell markers.

Sequencing was done on a sample of PBMCs. These receptors originate from a woman between 18 and 30 years old in good health.

This clonotype turned up a few times. The chain combines TRBV9 with TRBJ2-3; TRBD2 might be the D (5 bases). Germline V gives CDR1 SGDLS, CDR2 YYNGEE. V was cut by 0 bases and J by 4 bases, with 9 bases left in between. The CDR3 extends over 14 amino acids. CDR3 residues: CASSVVTSSDTQYF. The CDR3 DNA sequence: TGTGCCAGCAGCGTAGTTACTAGTTCAGATACGCAGTATTTT.

The gene calls are TRBV20-1 and TRBJ2-2, with D unclear. Germline CDR1 DFQATT, CDR2 SNEGSKA (reference sequence). The CDR3 runs 13 residues. With 5 bases removed from V and 0 bases from J, the gap between germline ends came to 7 bases. The CDR3 coding sequence is TGCAGTGCTCCCGGCACGAACACCGGGGAGCTGTTTTTT. Translated: CSAPGTNTGELFF.

This chain connects TRBV7-2 to TRBJ1-1; 9 nucleotides match TRBD1. CDR1 is SGHTA and CDR2 is FQGNSA in the germline V gene. The ends lost 1 base at V and 9 bases at J; junction bases unmatched: 9. The CDR3 consists of 15 residues. The CDR3 sequence: CASSLGGQGWVQAFF. The CDR3 DNA sequence: TGTGCCAGCAGCTTAGGGGGACAGGGTTGGGTTCAAGCTTTCTTT.

Only a few counts were recorded for this clonotype. CDR3 in amino acids: CASSRTEYGYTF. The CDR3, as DNA: TGTGCCAGCAGTCGGACAGAGTATGGCTACACCTTC. V gene TRBV5-5 combines with J gene TRBJ1-2; D may be TRBD1 (6 bases). The germline gives CDR1 SGHKS, CDR2 YYEKEE (reference sequence). The CDR3 extends over 12 amino acids. The V gene lost 5 bases and the J gene lost 5 bases, with 10 bases spanning the gap.

This clonotype was detected only a few times. The CDR3 region is CASSERRASGYGYTF. As DNA, the CDR3 is TGTGCCAGCAGTGAAAGGCGGGCCTCTGGGTATGGCTACACCTTC. The chain couples TRBV2 to TRBJ1-2; D is ambiguous. The length of the CDR3 is 15 residues. Germline CDR1 and CDR2: SNHLY and FYNNEI. Trimming cost V 2 bases and J 5 bases, with 15 bases left between them.

The rearrangement links TRBV4-3 to TRBJ2-3, with D uncertain. The germline gives CDR1 LGHNA, CDR2 YSLEER. V gave up 0 bases and J gave up 9 bases, with 10 bases separating them. The CDR3 is made up of 13 amino acids. DNA for the CDR3: TGCGCCAGCAGCCAAGATACGGCGGCCACGCAGTATTTT. Its translation is CASSQDTAATQYF.

Only a few counts were recorded for this clonotype. V is TRBV7-2 and J is TRBJ2-5; 10 nucleotides line up with TRBD1. Unmatched junction bases numbered 13, after V lost 6 bases and J lost 6 bases. Germline assignment: CDR1 SGHTA and CDR2 FQGNSA. This CDR3 region has 16 residues. CDR3 loop: CASSHGQGVNLKTQYF. CDR3 DNA: TGTGCCAGCAGTCACGGACAGGGGGTAAACTTGAAGACCCAGTACTTC.

This clonotype was seen many times. The chain couples TRBV24-1 to TRBJ2-7; D call uncertain. The ends were cut back, 9 bases at V and 4 bases at J, with 15 bases in the middle. The CDR3 contains 13 residues. Germline CDR1 is KGHDR and CDR2 is SFDVKD. CDR3: CATGRTDPYEQYF. The DNA of the CDR3 is TGTGCCACCGGAAGGACGGATCCATACGAGCAGTACTTC.

The chain employs TRBV7-9 and TRBJ1-1, with a weak D call TRBD1 (6 bases). The CDR3 is made up of 14 amino acids. V was cut by 6 bases and J by 0 bases, with 11 bases left in between. Germline CDR1 is SEHNR and CDR2 is FQNEAQ (reference sequence). This chain's CDR3 is CASRSGTLNTEAFF. The CDR3, as DNA: TGTGCCAGCAGATCCGGGACATTGAACACTGAAGCTTTCTTT.

This clonotype has only a few counts. This chain uses TRBV6-2 or TRBV6-3 with TRBJ1-5; 11 positions match TRBD1. This CDR3 has 16 amino acids. V shed 5 bases, J shed 1 base, and the junction held 4 bases outside the gene matches. CDR1 is MNHEY and CDR2 is SVGEGT in the germline V gene. The CDR3: CASSVDRGQSNQPQHF. For the CDR3, the DNA is TGTGCCAGCAGTGTGGACAGGGGGCAAAGCAATCAGCCCCAGCATTTT.

The rearrangement joins TRBV12-3 or TRBV12-4 to TRBJ2-7; a weak D match, TRBD2 (5 bases). The CDR3 sequence is 14 residues long. V was trimmed by 1 base and J by 4 bases, leaving 11 bases between them. CDR3 in amino acids: CASSLGAVLYEQYF. The CDR3 region has the DNA TGTGCCAGCAGTTTAGGAGCGGTTCTTTACGAGCAGTACTTC.

This clonotype was detected only a few times. This rearrangement joins TRBV9 to TRBJ1-6; 7 bases map to TRBD1. This CDR3 has 14 residues. Germline V CDR1 and CDR2: SGDLS, YYNGEE. V shed 4 bases, J shed 10 bases, and the junction held 8 bases outside the gene matches. The CDR3 protein is CASSYRDSHSPLHF. CDR3 bases: TGTGCCAGCAGCTACCGGGACAGCCACTCACCCCTCCACTTT.

Here the CDR3 reads CSVVQPLSLAKNIQYF. In DNA, the CDR3 is TGCAGCGTAGTCCAACCCTTAAGCCTAGCCAAAAACATTCAGTACTTC. The rearrangement uses TRBV29-1 and TRBJ2-4; D is unclear. The CDR3 covers 16 residues. Trimming pared 6 bases from V and 0 bases from J, leaving 18 bases between. Germline values: CDR1 SQVTM, CDR2 ANQGSEA.

The chain employs TRBV7-9 and TRBJ2-1, with 7 positions matching TRBD2. The V gene end was trimmed by 5 bases and the J gene end by 0 bases; junction bases not matched to a gene: 7. The germline gives CDR1 SEHNR, CDR2 FQNEAQ (reference sequence). The CDR3 sequence is 16 residues long. CDR3 DNA sequence: TGTGCCAGCAGCCGGCGCGGGAGCGGCTCCTACAATGAGCAGTTCTTC. Its translation: CASSRRGSGSYNEQFF.

The CDR3: CASRGDANTGELFF. The CDR3 DNA reads as TGTGCCAGCAGAGGCGATGCGAACACCGGGGAGCTGTTTTTT. The rearrangement uses TRBV2 and TRBJ2-2; no definite D call. The CDR3 has 14 residues. CDR1 is SNHLY, CDR2 FYNNEI, per germline. Trimming shortened V by 6 bases and J by 0 bases, and 8 bases separated the two germline ends.

The V gene is TRBV7-2, the J gene TRBJ2-1; D ambiguous. The CDR3 runs 13 residues. V was shortened by 1 base and J by 8 bases, with 9 bases between the two germline ends. CDR1 and CDR2 (germline): SGHTA, FQGNSA. CDR3 in DNA: TGTGCCAGCAGCTTAGTTCGGGTCCATGAGCAGTTCTTC. This codes for CASSLVRVHEQFF.

This clonotype was found a few times. This chain links TRBV6-5 with TRBJ2-6; 8 bases are shared with TRBD1. The V gene end was trimmed by 4 bases and the J gene end by 1 base; junction bases not matched to a gene: 6. The germline V gene encodes CDR1 MNHEY and CDR2 SVGAGI. This CDR3 contains 17 residues. Written as DNA, the CDR3 is TGTGCCAGCAGTTCGGACAGGGATAGGTCTGGGGCCAACGTCCTGACTTTC. Its translation: CASSSDRDRSGANVLTF.

V is TRBV27 and J is TRBJ2-7; TRBD2 aligns across 8 bases. Germline-derived CDR1 and CDR2 are MNHEY and SMNVEV (reference sequence). The J segment lost 3 bases and the V segment lost 3 bases, leaving 4 bases of the junction unmatched. There are 14 residues in the CDR3. CDR3 bases: TGTGCCAGCAGTTTGGCTAGCGGGTACTACGAGCAGTACTTC. Protein product: CASSLASGYYEQYF.